This T cell receptor beta chain was profiled in a study of blood T cell repertoires in COVID-19. On the study more broadly: The cDNA or gDNA used as material had been derived from T cells, B-cell-depleted T cells, or PBMCs.

Germline V gene lookup returns CDR1 LGHDT and CDR2 YNNKEL (reference sequence). V lost 7 bases and J 6 bases, leaving 13 bases between the germline ends. This CDR3 is 12 amino acids long. Using immunoSEQ multiplex PCR, the repertoire was profiled, and TCRdb retains in-frame clones only, with some absent. The table has about 240,000 clones, 85% seen once. This TCR was recovered from a man between 50 and 59 years old with COVID-19, enrolled during active disease. Sequenced: peripheral blood. The chain carries TRBV3-1 (or the pseudogene TRBV3-2) and TRBJ2-7, with D perhaps TRBD2 (7 bases). The CDR3 DNA reads as TGTGCCAGCAACACAGGGAGGGGCGAGCAGTACTTC. The encoded protein is CASNTGRGEQYF.